This T cell receptor beta chain stems from a study of early T cells in non-severe SARS-CoV-2 infection (dated by TCRdb to 2020 to 2023). Regarding the complete study: Because TCR sequencing relied on bulk RNA taken from unsorted whole blood, pairing of alpha and beta chains was not possible. What the authors observed across the whole study: VDJdb matching was skewed toward anti-spike CD8 responses and likely underestimated virus-specific expansions, missing private and CD4 specificities.

Concerning this clonotype: The clone's antigen remains unknown. No quality values exist for individual bases; no much larger clone is one base distant.

The germline V gene specifies SQVTM as CDR1 and ANQGSEA as CDR2. Counted from cysteine to phenylalanine, this CDR3 has 13 amino acids. The kept DNA is CDR3 alone, 39 bases in frame from the first base. V was cut back by 4 bases and J by 3 bases, leaving a gap of 12 bases between them. This was a case-control study nested in a cohort of healthcare workers in London, UK, who had nasopharyngeal swab PCR tests and blood samples taken every week. Healthcare workers were recruited during the week of the UK lockdown, between 23 and 31 March 2020, and followed weekly for up to roughly 15 weeks. The library was prepared using 5' RACE. These reads were obtained on a NextSeq 500. In the TCR library protocol, unique molecular identifiers were attached to individual cDNA molecules to correct for PCR bias and sequencing error. Both TCR alpha and beta chains were sequenced, and tight co-correlation was observed between alpha and beta sequence abundances in each sample. The authors processed their data as follows. V gene, J gene and CDR3 annotation of TCR sequences was performed with Decombinator V4. Expanded TCRs were defined as changing significantly between any two time points under a Poisson model with p below 0.0001. TCR abundances were normalised to the total number of TCRs sequenced per sample and expressed as counts per million. MAIT TCRs were defined by TRAV1-2 paired with TRAJ12, TRAJ20 or TRAJ33, and iNKT TCRs by TRAV10 paired with TRAJ18. A search of VDJdb, accessed on 1 November 2021, was run for TCRs annotated to CMV, EBV and SARS-CoV-2, with TCRs annotated for multiple antigens excluded. TCRdb itself trimmed the public reads at Q25 with fastp, ran MiXCR and retained productive beta chains. Under each unique CDR3 protein, matching rows form one entry showing the most common genes and DNA. These V and J calls rely on TCRdb rather than the paper's analysis. The sample table contains about 71,000 distinct CDR3 sequences; only one count was recorded for 12% to 15% of them. The ten most abundant clones make up 11% to 15% of the sample.

Recombination connected TRBV29-1 to TRBJ2-5; the D gene is tentatively TRBD1 or TRBD2, each matching 6 bases. This receptor was obtained from an adult who was a healthcare worker with PCR-confirmed SARS-CoV-2 infection or an uninfected control (not recorded which). Sequenced: whole blood. This receptor carries the CDR3 CSVVVGGEETQYF. Read as DNA, the sequence is TGCAGCGTTGTTGTGGGGGGCGAAGAGACCCAGTACTTC.